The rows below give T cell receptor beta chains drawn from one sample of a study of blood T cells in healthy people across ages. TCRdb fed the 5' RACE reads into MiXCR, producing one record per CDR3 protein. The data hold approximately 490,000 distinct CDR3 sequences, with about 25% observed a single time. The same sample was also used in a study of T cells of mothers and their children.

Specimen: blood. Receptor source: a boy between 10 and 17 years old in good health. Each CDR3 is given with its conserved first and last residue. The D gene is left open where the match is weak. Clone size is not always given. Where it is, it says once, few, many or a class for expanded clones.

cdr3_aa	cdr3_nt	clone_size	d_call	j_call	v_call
CAISDGTSGIREQYF	TGTGCCATCAGTGACGGGACTAGCGGGATACGCGAGCAGTACTTC	-	TRBD2	TRBJ2-7	TRBV10-3
CASSLWGSTGELFF	TGTGCCAGCAGCTTGTGGGGAAGCACCGGGGAGCTGTTTTTT	-	-	TRBJ2-2	TRBV11-3
CASSLDWAGISGNTIYF	TGTGCCAGCAGCTTAGATTGGGCAGGGATCTCTGGAAACACCATATATTTT	-	-	TRBJ1-3	TRBV7-2
CASSSAGSSFYEQYF	TGTGCCAGCAGTTCGGCAGGCAGTTCCTTCTACGAGCAGTACTTC	many	-	TRBJ2-7	TRBV28
CASSLGTDYSNQPQHF	TGTGCCAGCAGCCTTGGGACAGACTATAGCAATCAGCCCCAGCATTTT	-	TRBD1	TRBJ1-5	TRBV7-9
CASSDLVLAGFYEQYF	TGTGCCAGCAGCGACCTGGTGCTAGCGGGATTCTACGAGCAGTACTTC	few	TRBD2	TRBJ2-7	TRBV6-2/TRBV6-3
CASSLGMYTEAFF	TGTGCCAGCAGCCTCGGGATGTACACTGAAGCTTTCTTT	few	-	TRBJ1-1	TRBV6-6
CASSYQEPGSGTDTQYF	TGTGCCAGCAGCTATCAGGAACCAGGGTCTGGCACAGATACGCAGTATTTT	-	-	TRBJ2-3	TRBV4-2
CSVEAGGLATYNEQFF	TGCAGCGTTGAAGCGGGTGGACTAGCGACCTACAATGAGCAGTTCTTC	few	TRBD2	TRBJ2-1	TRBV29-1
CASSRRAGLATEAFF	TGTGCCAGCAGCCGACGGGCAGGGTTGGCCACTGAAGCTTTCTTT	-	-	TRBJ1-1	TRBV7-2
CASSFSGGTHNEQFF	TGTGCCAGCAGTTTTTCAGGCGGGACCCACAATGAGCAGTTCTTC	many	-	TRBJ2-1	TRBV28
CASGIQNYEQYF	TGTGCCAGCGGAATCCAGAACTACGAGCAGTACTTC	few	-	TRBJ2-7	TRBV27
CASSYSRTGTPGTEAFF	TGTGCCAGCAGTTACTCCCGGACAGGGACCCCCGGGACTGAAGCTTTCTTT	-	TRBD1	TRBJ1-1	TRBV6-5
CASSLVGASDTQYF	TGTGCCAGCAGCTTGGTGGGAGCTTCAGATACGCAGTATTTT	-	-	TRBJ2-3	TRBV7-8
CASSSHRTSGSSYNEQFF	TGTGCCAGCAGCTCCCACAGGACTAGCGGTAGCTCCTACAATGAGCAGTTCTTC	few	TRBD2	TRBJ2-1	TRBV11-1
CASSATDGYTF	TGTGCCAGCAGCGCGACAGATGGCTACACCTTC	many	-	TRBJ1-2	TRBV7-2
CASSPPAGTDTQYF	TGTGCCAGTAGTCCCCCGGCTGGCACAGATACGCAGTATTTT	few	-	TRBJ2-3	TRBV6-6
CATSEQGFYTEAFF	TGTGCCACCAGTGAGCAGGGTTTCTACACTGAAGCTTTCTTT	few	-	TRBJ1-1	TRBV24-1
CASSFTGGDEKLFF	TGTGCCAGCAGTTTCACAGGGGGCGATGAAAAACTGTTTTTT	-	TRBD1	TRBJ1-4	TRBV27
CASSLESGLYTEAFF	TGTGCCAGCAGCTTAGAGAGCGGGCTCTACACTGAAGCTTTCTTT	few	-	TRBJ1-1	TRBV7-2
CASSFPGTSQFF	TGTGCCAGCAGCTTCCCCGGGACTAGTCAGTTCTTC	many	TRBD2	TRBJ2-1	TRBV7-3
CASSLAPLAGYGYTF	TGCGCCAGCAGCTTGGCCCCTTTGGCAGGGTATGGCTACACCTTC	-	-	TRBJ1-2	TRBV5-1
CASSLGAASNEQFF	TGTGCCAGCAGCCTAGGGGCGGCTAGCAATGAGCAGTTCTTC	few	-	TRBJ2-1	TRBV7-2
CASSYDSGGAREQYF	TGTGCCAGCAGTTACGATAGCGGGGGGGCCAGGGAGCAGTACTTC	many	TRBD2	TRBJ2-7	TRBV6-6
CASRMDRIAEAFF	TGTGCCAGCAGAATGGACAGGATCGCTGAAGCTTTCTTT	-	TRBD1	TRBJ1-1	TRBV28
CASTYGGQGAHEQYF	TGTGCCAGCACCTACGGGGGACAGGGGGCCCACGAGCAGTACTTC	few	TRBD1	TRBJ2-7	TRBV27
CAARQDMYADTQYF	TGTGCCGCAAGACAGGATATGTATGCGGATACGCAGTATTTT	few	-	TRBJ2-3	TRBV18
CASSSTVGASYNEQFF	TGTGCCAGCAGCTCGACGGTCGGAGCGTCGTACAATGAGCAGTTCTTC	-	-	TRBJ2-1	TRBV7-2
CSAGTGANTGELFF	TGCAGTGCAGGGACAGGGGCGAACACCGGGGAGCTGTTTTTT	-	TRBD1	TRBJ2-2	TRBV20-1
CASSYVPGSGYTF	TGTGCCAGCAGTTACGTCCCAGGGAGCGGCTACACCTTC	-	-	TRBJ1-2	TRBV6-2/TRBV6-3
CASSESMGLTYEQYF	TGTGCCAGCAGCGAATCGATGGGACTAACCTACGAGCAGTACTTC	few	TRBD2	TRBJ2-7	TRBV7-2
CASSLTSGTVMAQETQYF	TGCGCCAGCAGCTTGACTAGCGGGACCGTGATGGCCCAAGAGACCCAGTACTTC	-	TRBD2	TRBJ2-5	TRBV5-1
CASSPQAGGGYGYTF	TGTGCCAGCAGCCCCCAGGCAGGGGGAGGCTATGGCTACACCTTC	few	TRBD1	TRBJ1-2	TRBV3-1
CASSATGQGYNEQFF	TGTGCCAGCAGCGCAACGGGACAGGGCTACAATGAGCAGTTCTTC	once	TRBD1	TRBJ2-1	TRBV9
CASSLDPTGLGTEAFF	TGCGCCAGCAGCTTGGACCCGACAGGGTTGGGCACTGAAGCTTTCTTT	few	TRBD1	TRBJ1-1	TRBV5-1
CSASVRSYSYNEQFF	TGCAGTGCTAGTGTCCGCTCGTACTCCTACAATGAGCAGTTCTTC	-	-	TRBJ2-1	TRBV20-1
CSVEIPAGGVGSTDTQYF	TGCAGCGTTGAAATCCCAGCGGGAGGTGTGGGAAGCACAGATACGCAGTATTTT	-	TRBD2	TRBJ2-3	TRBV29-1